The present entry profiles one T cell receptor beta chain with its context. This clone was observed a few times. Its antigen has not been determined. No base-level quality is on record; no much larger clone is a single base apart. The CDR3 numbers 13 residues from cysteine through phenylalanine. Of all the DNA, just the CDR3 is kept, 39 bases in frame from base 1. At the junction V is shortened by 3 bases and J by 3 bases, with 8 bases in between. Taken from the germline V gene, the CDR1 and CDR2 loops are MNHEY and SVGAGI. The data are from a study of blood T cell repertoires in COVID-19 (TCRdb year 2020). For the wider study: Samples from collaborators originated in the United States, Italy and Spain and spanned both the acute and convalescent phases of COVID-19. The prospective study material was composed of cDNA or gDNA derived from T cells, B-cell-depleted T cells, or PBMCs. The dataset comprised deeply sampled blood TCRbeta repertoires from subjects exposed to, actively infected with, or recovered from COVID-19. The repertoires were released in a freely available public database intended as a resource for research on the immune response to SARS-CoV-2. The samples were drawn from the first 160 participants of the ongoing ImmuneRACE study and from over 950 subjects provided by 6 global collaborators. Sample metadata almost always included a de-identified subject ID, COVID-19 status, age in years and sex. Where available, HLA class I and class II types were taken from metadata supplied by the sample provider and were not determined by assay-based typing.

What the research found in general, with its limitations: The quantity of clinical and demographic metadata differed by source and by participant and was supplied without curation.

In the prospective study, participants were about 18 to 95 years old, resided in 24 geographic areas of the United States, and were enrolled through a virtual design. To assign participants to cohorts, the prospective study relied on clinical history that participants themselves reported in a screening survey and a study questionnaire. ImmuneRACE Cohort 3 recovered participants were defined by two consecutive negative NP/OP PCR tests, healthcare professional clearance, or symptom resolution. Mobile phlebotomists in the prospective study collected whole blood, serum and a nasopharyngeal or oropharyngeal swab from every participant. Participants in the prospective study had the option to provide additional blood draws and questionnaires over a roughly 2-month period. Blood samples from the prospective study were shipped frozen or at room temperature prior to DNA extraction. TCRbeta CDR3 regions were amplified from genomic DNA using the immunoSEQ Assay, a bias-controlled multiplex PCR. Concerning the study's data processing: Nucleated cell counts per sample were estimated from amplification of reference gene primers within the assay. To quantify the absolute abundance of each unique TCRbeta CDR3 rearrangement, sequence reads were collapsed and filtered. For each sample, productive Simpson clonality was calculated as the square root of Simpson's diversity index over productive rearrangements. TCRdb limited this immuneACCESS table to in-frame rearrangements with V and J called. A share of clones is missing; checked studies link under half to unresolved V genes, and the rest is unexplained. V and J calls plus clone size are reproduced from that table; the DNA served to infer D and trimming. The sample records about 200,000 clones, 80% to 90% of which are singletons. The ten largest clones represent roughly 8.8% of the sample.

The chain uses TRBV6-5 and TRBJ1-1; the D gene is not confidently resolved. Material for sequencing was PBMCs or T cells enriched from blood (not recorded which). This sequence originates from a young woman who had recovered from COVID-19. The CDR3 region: CASSYGRDTEAFF. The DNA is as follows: TGTGCCAGCAGTTATGGGCGGGACACTGAAGCTTTCTTT.